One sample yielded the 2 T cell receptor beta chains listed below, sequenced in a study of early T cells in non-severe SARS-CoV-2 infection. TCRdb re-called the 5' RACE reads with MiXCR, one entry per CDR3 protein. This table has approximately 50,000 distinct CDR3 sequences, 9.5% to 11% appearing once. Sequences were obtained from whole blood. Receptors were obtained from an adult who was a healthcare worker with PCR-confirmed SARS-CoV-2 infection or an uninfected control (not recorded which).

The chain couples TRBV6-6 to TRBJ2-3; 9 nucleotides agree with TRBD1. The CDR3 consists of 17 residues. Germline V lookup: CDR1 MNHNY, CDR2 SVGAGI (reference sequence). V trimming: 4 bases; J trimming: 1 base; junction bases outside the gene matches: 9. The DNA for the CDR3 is TGTGCCAGCAGTTCCTGGACAGGGGTTGAGGGCACAGATACGCAGTATTTT. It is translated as CASSSWTGVEGTDTQYF.

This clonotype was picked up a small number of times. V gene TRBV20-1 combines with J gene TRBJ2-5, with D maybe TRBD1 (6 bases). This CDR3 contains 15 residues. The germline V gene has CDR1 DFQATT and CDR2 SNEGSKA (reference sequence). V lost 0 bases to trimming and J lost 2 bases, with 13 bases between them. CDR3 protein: CSARESGTLQETQYF. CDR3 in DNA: TGCAGTGCTAGAGAATCCGGGACACTACAAGAGACCCAGTACTTC.